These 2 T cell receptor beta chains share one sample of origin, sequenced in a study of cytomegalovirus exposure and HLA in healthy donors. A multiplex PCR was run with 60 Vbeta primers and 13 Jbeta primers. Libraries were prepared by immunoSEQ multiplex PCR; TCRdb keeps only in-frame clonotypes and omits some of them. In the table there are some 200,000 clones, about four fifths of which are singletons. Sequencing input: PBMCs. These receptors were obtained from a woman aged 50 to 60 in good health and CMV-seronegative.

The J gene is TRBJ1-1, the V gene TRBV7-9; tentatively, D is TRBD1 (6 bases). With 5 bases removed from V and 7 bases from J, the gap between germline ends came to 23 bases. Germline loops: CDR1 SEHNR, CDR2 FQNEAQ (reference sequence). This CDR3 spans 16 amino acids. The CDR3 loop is CASSTRRAARGIEAFF. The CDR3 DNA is TGTGCCAGCAGCACCCGCCGGGCAGCGAGGGGGATTGAAGCTTTCTTT.

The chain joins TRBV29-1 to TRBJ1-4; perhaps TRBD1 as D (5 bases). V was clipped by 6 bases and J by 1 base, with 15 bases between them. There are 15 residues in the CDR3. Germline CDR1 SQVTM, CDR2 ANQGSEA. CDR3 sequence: CSVRRGGVTNEKLFF. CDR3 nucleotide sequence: TGCAGCGTCCGAAGGGGTGGGGTAACTAATGAAAAACTGTTTTTT.